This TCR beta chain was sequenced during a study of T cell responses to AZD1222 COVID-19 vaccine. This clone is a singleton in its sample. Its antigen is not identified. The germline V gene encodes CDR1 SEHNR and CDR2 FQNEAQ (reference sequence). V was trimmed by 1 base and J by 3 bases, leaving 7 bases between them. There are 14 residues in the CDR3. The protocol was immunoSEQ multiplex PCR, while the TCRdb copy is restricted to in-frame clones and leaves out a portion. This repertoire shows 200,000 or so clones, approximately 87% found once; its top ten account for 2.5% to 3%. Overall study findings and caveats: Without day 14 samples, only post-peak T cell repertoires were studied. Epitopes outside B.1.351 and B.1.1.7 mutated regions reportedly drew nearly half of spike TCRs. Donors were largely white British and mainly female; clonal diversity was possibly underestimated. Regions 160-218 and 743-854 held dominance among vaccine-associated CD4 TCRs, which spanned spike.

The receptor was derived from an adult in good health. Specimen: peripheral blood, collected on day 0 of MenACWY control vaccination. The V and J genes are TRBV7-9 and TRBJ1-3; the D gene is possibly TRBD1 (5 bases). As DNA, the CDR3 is TGTGCCAGCAGCTTAGGGGGGGATGGAAACACCATATATTTT. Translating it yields CASSLGGDGNTIYF.